The 7 T cell receptor beta chains presented below share a single source sample, sequenced in a study of cytomegalovirus exposure and HLA in healthy donors. The PCR had 60 Vbeta and 13 Jbeta primers. The data were produced by immunoSEQ multiplex PCR, yet TCRdb's version contains in-frame clones alone and is incomplete. This sample has under 200,000 clones, with about four fifths found just once. The sequencing sample was made of PBMCs. These receptors all stem from a woman aged 30 to 39 in good health and CMV-seropositive.

The rearrangement joins TRBV27 to TRBJ2-7; 8 bases agree with TRBD1. Germline CDR1 MNHEY, CDR2 SMNVEV (reference sequence). The CDR3 is 14 residues long. With V trimmed by 3 bases and J by 6 bases, 7 bases remained unmatched. CDR3 protein: CASSFAGQGSEQYF. The CDR3 DNA reads as TGTGCCAGCAGTTTTGCAGGACAGGGATCCGAGCAGTACTTC.

This clone was seen only a few times. J is TRBJ2-3 and V is TRBV9, with TRBD1 identical over 7 bases. The CDR3 is 15 residues long. Trimming at V came to 0 bases and at J to 0 bases, leaving 1 base not matched to a gene. CDR1 SGDLS and CDR2 YYNGEE come from the germline V gene. The CDR3 region has the DNA TGTGCCAGCAGCGTAGCGGGACAGAGCACAGATACGCAGTATTTT. It yields the protein CASSVAGQSTDTQYF. The variable domain in full, completed from reference TRBV9 and TRBJ2-3, reads DSGVTQTPKHLITATGQRVTLRCSPRSGDLSVYWYQQSLDQGLQFLIQYYNGEERAKGNILERFSAQQFPDLHSELNLSSLELGDSALYFCASSVAGQSTDTQYFGPGTRLTVL.

The chain carries TRBV2 and TRBJ1-5; 10 nucleotides align to TRBD1. V lost 5 bases to trimming and J lost 0 bases; unmatched junction nucleotides: 13. The CDR3 totals 19 residues. Germline assignment: CDR1 SNHLY and CDR2 FYNNEI. As DNA, the CDR3 is TGTGCCAGCAGTCGACCGAGGGACAGGGGTCCTTATAGCAATCAGCCCCAGCATTTT. Encoded protein: CASSRPRDRGPYSNQPQHF.

The chain joins TRBV28 to TRBJ1-3; 7 nucleotides agree with TRBD1. Germline CDR1 and CDR2: MDHEN and SYDVKM. V was clipped by 6 bases and J by 4 bases; unmatched bases: 12. The CDR3 loop spans 16 amino acids. CDR3 sequence reads: CASSLDGTVLGNTIYF. CDR3 DNA: TGTGCCAGCAGCCTGGACGGGACAGTGCTAGGAAACACCATATATTTT. Variable domain in full (rest from reference TRBV28 and TRBJ1-3): DVKVTQSSRYLVKRTGEKVFLECVQDMDHENMFWYRQDPGLGLRLIYFSYDVKMKEKGDIPEGYSVSREKKERFSLILESASTNQTSMYLCASSLDGTVLGNTIYFGEGSWLTVV.

J is TRBJ1-2 and V is TRBV28; TRBD1 might be the D (6 bases). There are 12 residues in the CDR3. Deletions cut 5 bases from V and 6 bases from J, with 10 bases between. Germline V CDR1 and CDR2: MDHEN, SYDVKM. The DNA of the CDR3 is TGTGCCAGCAGTAATAAGGGGGATGGCTACACCTTC. Protein sequence: CASSNKGDGYTF.

This chain connects TRBV18 to TRBJ1-1; D might be TRBD1 (5 bases). The V gene's germline CDR1 is KGHSH and CDR2 LQKENI. This CDR3 is 15 amino acids long. V lost 6 bases, J lost 0 bases, and 14 bases lay in between. CDR3 DNA sequence: TGTGCCAGCTCCTCGGAGGGGCCCGTGAACACTGAAGCTTTCTTT. Translation: CASSSEGPVNTEAFF.

The chain uses TRBV4-1 and TRBJ1-1; 7 nucleotides match TRBD1. The CDR3 contains 15 residues. Per germline, CDR1 MGHRA and CDR2 YSYEKL. Trimming removed 4 bases from V and 5 bases from J; junction bases left unmatched: 10. In DNA form, the CDR3 reads TGCGCCAGCAGCCGCTGGACAGGTGGCGGAACTGAAGCTTTCTTT. It translates to CASSRWTGGGTEAFF.